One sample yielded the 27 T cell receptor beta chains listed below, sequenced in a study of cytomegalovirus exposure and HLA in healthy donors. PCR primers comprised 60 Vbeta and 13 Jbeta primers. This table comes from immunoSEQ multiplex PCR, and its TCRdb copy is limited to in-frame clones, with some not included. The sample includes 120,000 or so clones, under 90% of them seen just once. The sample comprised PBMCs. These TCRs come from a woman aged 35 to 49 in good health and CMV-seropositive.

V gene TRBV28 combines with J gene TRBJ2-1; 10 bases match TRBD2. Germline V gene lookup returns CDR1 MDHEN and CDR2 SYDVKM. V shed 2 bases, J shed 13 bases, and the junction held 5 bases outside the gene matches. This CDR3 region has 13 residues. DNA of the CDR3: TGTGCCAGCAGTTTACTAGCGGGAGCAGAACAGTTCTTC. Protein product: CASSLLAGAEQFF.

This chain's CDR3 is CASRLVPSSSYEQYF. For the CDR3, the DNA is TGTGCCAGCAGGCTAGTTCCTTCGAGCTCCTACGAGCAGTACTTC. The chain uses TRBV27 and TRBJ2-7; D gene ambiguous. This CDR3 comprises 15 residues. V shed 6 bases and J shed 0 bases, with 15 bases lying between them. The germline CDR1 and CDR2 sequences are MNHEY and SMNVEV (reference sequence).

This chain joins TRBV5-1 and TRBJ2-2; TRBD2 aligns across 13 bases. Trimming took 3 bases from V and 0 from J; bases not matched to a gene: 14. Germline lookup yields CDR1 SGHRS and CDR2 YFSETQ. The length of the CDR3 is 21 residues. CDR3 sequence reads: CASSSDRTGLAGEPNTGELFF. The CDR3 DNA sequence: TGCGCCAGCAGCTCGGACCGAACCGGACTAGCGGGAGAACCGAACACCGGGGAGCTGTTTTTT.

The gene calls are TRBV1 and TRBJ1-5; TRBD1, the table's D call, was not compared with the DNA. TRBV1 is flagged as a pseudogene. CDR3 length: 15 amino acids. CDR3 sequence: CTSSQDRQGNQPQHF. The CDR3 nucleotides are TGCACCAGCAGCCAAGATAGACAGGGGAATCAGCCCCAGCATTTT.

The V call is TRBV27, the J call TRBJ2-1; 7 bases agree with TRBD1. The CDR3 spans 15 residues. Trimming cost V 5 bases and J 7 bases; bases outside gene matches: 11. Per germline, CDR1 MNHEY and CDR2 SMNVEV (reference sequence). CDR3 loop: CASSLSLPGGNEQFF. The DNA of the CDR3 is TGTGCCAGCAGTCTTAGCCTCCCAGGGGGAAATGAGCAGTTCTTC.

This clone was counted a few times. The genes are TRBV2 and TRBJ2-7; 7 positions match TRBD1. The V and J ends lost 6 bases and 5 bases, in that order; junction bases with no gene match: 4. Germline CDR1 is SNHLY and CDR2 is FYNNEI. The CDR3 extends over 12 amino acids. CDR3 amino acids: CASRRQGDEQYF. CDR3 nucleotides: TGTGCCAGCAGGAGACAGGGAGACGAGCAGTACTTC.

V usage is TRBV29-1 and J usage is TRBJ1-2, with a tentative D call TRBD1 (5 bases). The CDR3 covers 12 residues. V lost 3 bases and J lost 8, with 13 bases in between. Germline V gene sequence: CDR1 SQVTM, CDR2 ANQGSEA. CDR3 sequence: CSVDAGAGGYTF. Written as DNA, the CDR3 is TGCAGCGTTGATGCTGGGGCTGGAGGCTACACCTTC. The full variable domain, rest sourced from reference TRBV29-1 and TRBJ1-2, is SAVISQKPSRDICQRGTSLTIQCQVDSQVTMMFWYRQQPGQSLTLIATANQGSEATYESGFVIDKFPISRPNLTFSTLTVSNMSPEDSSIYLCSVDAGAGGYTFGSGTRLTVV.

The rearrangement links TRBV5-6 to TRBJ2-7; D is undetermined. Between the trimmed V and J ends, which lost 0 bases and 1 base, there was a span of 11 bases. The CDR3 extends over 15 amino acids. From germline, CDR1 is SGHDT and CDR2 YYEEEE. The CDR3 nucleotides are TGTGCCAGCAGCTTGGAACAGTACGCATCCTACGAGCAGTACTTC. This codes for CASSLEQYASYEQYF.

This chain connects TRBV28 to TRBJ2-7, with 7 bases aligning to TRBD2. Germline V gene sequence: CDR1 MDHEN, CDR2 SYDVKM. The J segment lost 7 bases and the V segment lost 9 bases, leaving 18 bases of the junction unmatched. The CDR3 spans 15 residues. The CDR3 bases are TGTGCCAGTTTACATCGACTAGCAGGAGAGGGGGAGCAGTACTTC. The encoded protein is CASLHRLAGEGEQYF.

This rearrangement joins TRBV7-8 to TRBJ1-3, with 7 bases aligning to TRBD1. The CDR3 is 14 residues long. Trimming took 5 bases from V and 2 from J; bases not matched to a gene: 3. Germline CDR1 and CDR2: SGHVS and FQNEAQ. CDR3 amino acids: CASSTTGAGNTIYF. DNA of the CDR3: TGTGCCAGCAGCACTACAGGGGCTGGAAACACCATATATTTT.

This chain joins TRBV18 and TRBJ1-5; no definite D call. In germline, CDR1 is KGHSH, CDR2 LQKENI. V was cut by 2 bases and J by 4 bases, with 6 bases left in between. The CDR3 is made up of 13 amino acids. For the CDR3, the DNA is TGTGCCAGCTCACCAGACGGGAATCAGCCCCAGCATTTT. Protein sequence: CASSPDGNQPQHF. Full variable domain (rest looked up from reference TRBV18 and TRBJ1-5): NAGVMQNPRHLVRRRGQEARLRCSPMKGHSHVYWYRQLPEEGLKFMVYLQKENIIDESGMPKERFSAEFPKEGPSILRIQQVVRGDSAAYFCASSPDGNQPQHFGDGTRLSIL.

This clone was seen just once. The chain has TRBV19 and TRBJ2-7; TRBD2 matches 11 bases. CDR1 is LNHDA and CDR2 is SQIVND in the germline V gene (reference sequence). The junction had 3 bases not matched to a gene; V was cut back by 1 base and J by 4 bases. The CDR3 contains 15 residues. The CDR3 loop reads CASSIAASGGYEQYF. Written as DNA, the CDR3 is TGTGCCAGTAGTATAGCGGCTAGCGGGGGGTACGAGCAGTACTTC.

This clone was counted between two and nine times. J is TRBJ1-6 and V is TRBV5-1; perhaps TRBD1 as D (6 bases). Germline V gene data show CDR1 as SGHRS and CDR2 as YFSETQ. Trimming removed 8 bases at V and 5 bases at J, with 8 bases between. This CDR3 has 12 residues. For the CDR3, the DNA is TGCGCCAGATGGACAGATAATTCACCCCTCCACTTT. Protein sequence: CARWTDNSPLHF.

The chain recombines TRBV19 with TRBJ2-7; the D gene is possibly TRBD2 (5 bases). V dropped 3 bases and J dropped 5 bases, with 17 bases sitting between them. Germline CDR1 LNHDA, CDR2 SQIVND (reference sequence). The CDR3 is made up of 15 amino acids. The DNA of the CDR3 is TGTGCCAGTAGTATTGACTCGGTAGAGGAGGACGAGCAGTACTTC. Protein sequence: CASSIDSVEEDEQYF.

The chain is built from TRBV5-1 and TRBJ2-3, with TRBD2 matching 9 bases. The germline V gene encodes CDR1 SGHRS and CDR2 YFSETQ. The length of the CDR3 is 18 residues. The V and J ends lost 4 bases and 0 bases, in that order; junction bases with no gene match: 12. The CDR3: CASSPGASGKTSTDTQYF. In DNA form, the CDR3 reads TGCGCCAGCAGCCCTGGGGCTAGCGGGAAGACTAGCACAGATACGCAGTATTTT.

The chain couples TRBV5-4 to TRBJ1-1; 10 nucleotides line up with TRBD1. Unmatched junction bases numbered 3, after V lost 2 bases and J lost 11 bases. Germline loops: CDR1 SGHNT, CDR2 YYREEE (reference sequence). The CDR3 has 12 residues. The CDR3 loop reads CASSLKDRGAFF. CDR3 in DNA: TGTGCCAGCAGCTTAAAGGACAGGGGGGCTTTCTTT.

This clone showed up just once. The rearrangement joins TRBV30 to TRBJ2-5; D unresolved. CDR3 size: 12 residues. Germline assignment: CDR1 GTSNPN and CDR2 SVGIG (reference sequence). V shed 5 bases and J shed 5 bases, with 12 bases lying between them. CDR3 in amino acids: CAWGGLGETQYF. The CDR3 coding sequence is TGTGCCTGGGGTGGGCTCGGGGAGACCCAGTACTTC.

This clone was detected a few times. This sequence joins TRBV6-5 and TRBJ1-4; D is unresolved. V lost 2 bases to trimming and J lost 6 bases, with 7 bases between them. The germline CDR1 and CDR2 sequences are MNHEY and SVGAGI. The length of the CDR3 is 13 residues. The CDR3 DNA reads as TGTGCCAGCAGTTACGCGTTCCATGAAAAACTGTTTTTT. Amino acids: CASSYAFHEKLFF.

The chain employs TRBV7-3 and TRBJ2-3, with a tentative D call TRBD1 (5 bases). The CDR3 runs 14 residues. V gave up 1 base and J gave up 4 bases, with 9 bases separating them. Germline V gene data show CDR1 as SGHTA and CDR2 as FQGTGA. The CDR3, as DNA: TGTGCCAGCAGCTTAAGGCAGGGTTCAGATACGCAGTATTTT. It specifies CASSLRQGSDTQYF.

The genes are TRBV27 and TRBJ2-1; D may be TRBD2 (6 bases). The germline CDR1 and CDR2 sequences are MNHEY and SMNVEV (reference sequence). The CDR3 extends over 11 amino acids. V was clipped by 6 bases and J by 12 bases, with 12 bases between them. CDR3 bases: TGTGCCAGCAGACACGGGAGTGGGCAGTTCTTC. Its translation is CASRHGSGQFF.

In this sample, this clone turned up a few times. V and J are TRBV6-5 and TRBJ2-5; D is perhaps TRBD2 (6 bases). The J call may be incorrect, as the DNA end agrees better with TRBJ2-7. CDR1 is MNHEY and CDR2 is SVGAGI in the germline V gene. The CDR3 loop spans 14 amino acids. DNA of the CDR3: TGTGCCAGCAGTTACTCCCGGGAGACGTACGAGCAGTACTTC. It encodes CASSYSRETYEQYF.

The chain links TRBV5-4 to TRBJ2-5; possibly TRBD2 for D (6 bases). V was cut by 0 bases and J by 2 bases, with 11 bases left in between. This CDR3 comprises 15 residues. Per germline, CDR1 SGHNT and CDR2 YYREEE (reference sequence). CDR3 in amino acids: CASSLGEGRQETQYF. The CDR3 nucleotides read TGTGCCAGCAGCTTGGGCGAGGGGAGGCAAGAGACCCAGTACTTC.

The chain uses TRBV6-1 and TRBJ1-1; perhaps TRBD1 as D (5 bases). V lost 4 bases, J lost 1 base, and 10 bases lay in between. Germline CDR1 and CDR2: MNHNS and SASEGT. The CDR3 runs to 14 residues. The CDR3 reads CASSALDKNTEAFF. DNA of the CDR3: TGTGCCAGCAGTGCCCTGGACAAGAACACTGAAGCTTTCTTT.

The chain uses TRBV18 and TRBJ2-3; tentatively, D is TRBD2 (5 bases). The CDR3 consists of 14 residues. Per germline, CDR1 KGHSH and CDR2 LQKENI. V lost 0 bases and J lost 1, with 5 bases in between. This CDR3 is CASSPPSGTDTQYF. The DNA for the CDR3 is TGTGCCAGCTCACCACCTAGCGGCACAGATACGCAGTATTTT.

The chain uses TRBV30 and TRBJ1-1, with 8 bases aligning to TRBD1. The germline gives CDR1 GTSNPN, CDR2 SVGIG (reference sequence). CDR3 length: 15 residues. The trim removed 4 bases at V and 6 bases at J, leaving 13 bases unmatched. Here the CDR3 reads CAWMPLAGGASEAFF. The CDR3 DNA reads TGTGCCTGGATGCCCCTAGCAGGGGGCGCCTCTGAAGCTTTCTTT.

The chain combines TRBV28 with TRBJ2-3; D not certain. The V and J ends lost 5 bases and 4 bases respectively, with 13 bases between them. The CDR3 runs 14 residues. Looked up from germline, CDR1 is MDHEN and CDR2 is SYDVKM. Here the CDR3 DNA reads TGTGCCAGCAGTCTTCCAAGAGAGCCAGATACGCAGTATTTT. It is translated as CASSLPREPDTQYF.

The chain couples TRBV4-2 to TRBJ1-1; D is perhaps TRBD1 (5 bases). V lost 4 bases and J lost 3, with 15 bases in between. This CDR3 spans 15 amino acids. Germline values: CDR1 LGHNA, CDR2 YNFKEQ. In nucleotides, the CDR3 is TGTGCCAGCAGCCCTTGGGGCTTTCGAGACACTGAAGCTTTCTTT. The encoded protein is CASSPWGFRDTEAFF.